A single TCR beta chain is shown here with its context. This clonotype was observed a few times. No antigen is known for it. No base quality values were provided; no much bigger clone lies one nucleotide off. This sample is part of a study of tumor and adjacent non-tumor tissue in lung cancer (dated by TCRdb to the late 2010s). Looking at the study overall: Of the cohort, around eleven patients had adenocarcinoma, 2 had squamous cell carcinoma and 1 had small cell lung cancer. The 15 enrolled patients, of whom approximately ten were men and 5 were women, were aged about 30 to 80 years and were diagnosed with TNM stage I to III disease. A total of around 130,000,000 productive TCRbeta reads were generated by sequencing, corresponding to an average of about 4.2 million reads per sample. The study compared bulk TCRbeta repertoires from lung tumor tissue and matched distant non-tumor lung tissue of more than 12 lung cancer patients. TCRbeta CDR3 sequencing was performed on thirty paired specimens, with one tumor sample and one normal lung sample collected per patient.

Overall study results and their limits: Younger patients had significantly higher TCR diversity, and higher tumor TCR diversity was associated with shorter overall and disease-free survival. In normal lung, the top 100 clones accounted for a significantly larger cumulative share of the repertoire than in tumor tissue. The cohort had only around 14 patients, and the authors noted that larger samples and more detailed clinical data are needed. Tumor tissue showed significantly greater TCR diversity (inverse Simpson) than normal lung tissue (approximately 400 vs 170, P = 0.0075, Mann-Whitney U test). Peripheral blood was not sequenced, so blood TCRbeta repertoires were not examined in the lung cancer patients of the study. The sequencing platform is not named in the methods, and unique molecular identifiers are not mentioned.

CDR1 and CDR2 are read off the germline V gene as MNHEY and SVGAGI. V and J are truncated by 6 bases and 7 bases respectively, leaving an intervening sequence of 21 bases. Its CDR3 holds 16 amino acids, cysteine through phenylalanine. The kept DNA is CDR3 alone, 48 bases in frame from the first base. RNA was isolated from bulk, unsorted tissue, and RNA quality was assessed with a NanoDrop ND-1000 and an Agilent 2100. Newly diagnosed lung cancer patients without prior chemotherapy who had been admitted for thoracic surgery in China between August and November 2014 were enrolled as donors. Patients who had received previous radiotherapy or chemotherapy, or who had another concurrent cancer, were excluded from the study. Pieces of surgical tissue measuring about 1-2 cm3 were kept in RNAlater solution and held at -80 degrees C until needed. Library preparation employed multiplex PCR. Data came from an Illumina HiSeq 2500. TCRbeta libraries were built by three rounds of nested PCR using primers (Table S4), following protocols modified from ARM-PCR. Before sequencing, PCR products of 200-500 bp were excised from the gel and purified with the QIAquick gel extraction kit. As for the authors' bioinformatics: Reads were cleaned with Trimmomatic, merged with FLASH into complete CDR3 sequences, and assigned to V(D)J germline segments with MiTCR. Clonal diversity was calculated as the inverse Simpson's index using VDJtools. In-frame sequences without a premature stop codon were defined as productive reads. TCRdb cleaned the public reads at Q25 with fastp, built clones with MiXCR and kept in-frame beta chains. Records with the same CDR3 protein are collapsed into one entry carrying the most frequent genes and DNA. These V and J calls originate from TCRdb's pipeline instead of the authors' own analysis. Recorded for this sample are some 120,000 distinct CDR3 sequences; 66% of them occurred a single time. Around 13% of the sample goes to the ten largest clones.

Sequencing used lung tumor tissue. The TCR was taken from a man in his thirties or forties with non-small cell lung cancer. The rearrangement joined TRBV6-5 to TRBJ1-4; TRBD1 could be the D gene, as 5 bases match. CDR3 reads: CASRPGGMGLSEKLFF. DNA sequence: TGTGCCAGCAGACCCGGTGGCATGGGGCTGAGTGAAAAACTGTTTTTT.